What follows is one T cell receptor beta chain and its context. As yet, its antigen is unknown. This record belongs to a study of shared clonotypes between healthy human individuals. Findings and caveats of the study: A reduction in generation probabilities was seen for non-shared clonotypes relative to those shared by all four donors.

Naive CD8 cells were CD45RO-negative, positively selected for CCR7, excluding terminally differentiated effector memory CD45RA+ cells. In the study's own analysis: ImmunoSEQ only sent back junction sequences with no quality scores, so filtering was done differently. The table came from immunoSEQ multiplex PCR; TCRdb's copy has only in-frame clones and leaves some out. From that table come the V and J calls and clone size; the DNA was used to work out D and trimming. Of about 1,900,000 clones listed, about 95% are singletons. V lost 5 bases and J 1 base, leaving 5 bases between the germline ends. The CDR3 sequence is 12 residues long. CDR1 MNHEY and CDR2 SVGAGI come from the germline V gene.

The V and J genes are TRBV6-5 and TRBJ1-2, with D unresolved. This receptor was taken from a man in his late teens or twenties in good health. The specimen was naive CD8+ T cells sorted from blood. The DNA for the CDR3 is TGTGCCAGCAGTGCGAATAACTATGGCTACACCTTC. Protein: CASSANNYGYTF.